The rows below give T cell receptor beta chains drawn from one sample of a study of cytomegalovirus exposure and HLA in healthy donors. Here immunoSEQ multiplex PCR was the method, and the copy in TCRdb shows in-frame clones only, minus some. Seen in this sample are roughly 80,000 clones; the ten most common clones hold approximately 14%. Material for sequencing was PBMCs. These receptors were collected from a man aged 50-59 years in good health and CMV-seropositive. Both conserved end residues are trimmed from each CDR3.

v_gene: TRBV29-1
j_gene: TRBJ2-1
CDR3aa: SGARTGGRNEQF

v_gene: TRBV5-1
j_gene: TRBJ1-1
CDR3aa: ASSSGVESIEAF

v_gene: TRBV27
j_gene: TRBJ1-5
CDR3aa: ASSFPDQPQH

v_gene: TRBV5-1
j_gene: TRBJ2-1
CDR3aa: ASSLNGGGARGEQF

v_gene: TRBV19
j_gene: TRBJ1-6
CDR3aa: ASRPGHTNSPLH

v_gene: TRBV5-3
j_gene: TRBJ1-1
CDR3aa: ARSRGGTTEAF

v_gene: TRBV13
j_gene: TRBJ1-2
CDR3aa: ASSGPGQRNYGYT

v_gene: TRBV7-7
j_gene: TRBJ1-5
CDR3aa: ASSSERTDRNQPQH

v_gene: TRBV5-4
j_gene: TRBJ1-2
CDR3aa: AQTNGGADYGYT

v_gene: TRBV2
j_gene: TRBJ1-2
CDR3aa: ASSDPVTNYGYT

v_gene: TRBV5-1
j_gene: TRBJ1-2
CDR3aa: ASSWGQGNGYT

v_gene: TRBV6-1
j_gene: TRBJ2-3
CDR3aa: ASKTDRAPDTQY

v_gene: TRBV9
j_gene: TRBJ2-6
CDR3aa: ASSRTGTGANVLT

v_gene: TRBV4-2
j_gene: TRBJ2-1
CDR3aa: ASSHLGEGGKEQF

v_gene: TRBV18
j_gene: TRBJ2-1
CDR3aa: ASSPRTSRIDEQF